This is a list of T cell receptor beta chains from one sample in a study of blood T cell repertoires in COVID-19. The assay was immunoSEQ multiplex PCR, and TCRdb's table has in-frame clones only and misses some. The top ten hold roughly 28% of the sample, which has roughly 32,000 clones, about 90% seen once. Sequenced sample: peripheral blood. These receptors were collected from a human donor in a cohort sampled during active COVID-19. Each CDR3 is given with its conserved first and last residue. The D gene is left open where the match is weak. The size of a clone is reported for some rows only, either as once, few or many, or as a class for expanded clones.

CDR3	DNA	V	J	D	size
CASSQGAGDYNEQFF	TGTGCCAGCAGCCAAGGGGCGGGGGACTACAATGAGCAGTTCTTC	TRBV4-2	TRBJ2-1	TRBD2	-
CASSLGSGLSYEQYF	TGTGCCAGCAGCTTAGGGTCGGGACTCTCCTACGAGCAGTACTTC	TRBV7-9	TRBJ2-7	-	-
CASTDFGNTEAFF	TGTGCCAGCACCGACTTCGGGAACACTGAAGCTTTCTTT	TRBV5-4	TRBJ1-1	-	-
CASSLRTSVSSYNEQFF	TGTGCCAGCAGCCTCCGGACTAGCGTAAGCTCCTACAATGAGCAGTTCTTC	TRBV7-9	TRBJ2-1	TRBD2	-
CASSLARPTLGSPLHF	TGTGCCAGCAGCTTAGCGAGGCCGACGCTGGGTTCACCCCTCCACTTT	TRBV7-2	TRBJ1-6	-	-
CSVVKGIQETQYF	TGCAGCGTTGTCAAGGGGATCCAAGAGACCCAGTACTTC	TRBV29-1	TRBJ2-5	-	-
CASRRTANTGELFF	TGTGCCAGCAGGAGGACAGCGAACACCGGGGAGCTGTTTTTT	TRBV2	TRBJ2-2	-	-
CASCRDRGYGYTF	TGTGCCAGTTGCAGGGACAGGGGGTATGGCTACACCTTC	TRBV19	TRBJ1-2	TRBD1	-
CASSRGYEQYF	TGTGCCAGCAGCCGAGGCTACGAGCAGTACTTC	TRBV6-5	TRBJ2-7	-	-
CASSFSGTSGGPGELFF	TGTGCCAGCAGCTTCTCCGGGACTAGCGGGGGCCCCGGGGAGCTGTTTTTT	TRBV11-3	TRBJ2-2	TRBD2	-
CASSLAHPAQGQTDTQYF	TGTGCCAGCAGCTTAGCCCATCCCGCACAGGGGCAAACAGATACGCAGTATTTT	TRBV11-2	TRBJ2-3	TRBD1	-
CASSLAGSYNEQFF	TGTGCCAGCAGCTTAGCGGGCTCCTACAATGAGCAGTTCTTC	TRBV11-2	TRBJ2-1	-	-
CASSYSEGRRAAPLHF	TGTGCCAGCAGTTACTCTGAGGGTCGTAGGGCAGCACCCCTCCACTTT	TRBV6-5	TRBJ1-6	-	-
CASSSGGLANTGELFF	TGTGCCAGCTCTAGCGGGGGGCTGGCGAACACCGGGGAGCTGTTTTTT	TRBV27	TRBJ2-2	TRBD2	-
CASTRDRGFGYTF	TGCGCCAGCACCCGGGACAGGGGGTTTGGCTACACCTTC	TRBV5-1	TRBJ1-2	TRBD1	once
CASKDRTNYGYTF	TGCGCCAGCAAAGACAGGACGAACTATGGCTACACCTTC	TRBV10-2	TRBJ1-2	-	-
CASSPRVRERTDTQYF	TGTGCCAGCAGCCCCCGAGTTAGGGAGAGGACAGATACGCAGTATTTT	TRBV14	TRBJ2-3	-	-
CASSLRTGLGTEAFF	TGCGCCAGCAGCTTACGGACAGGTTTAGGCACTGAAGCTTTCTTT	TRBV5-1	TRBJ1-1	TRBD1	-
CASSLITGLWGNTIYF	TGTGCCAGCAGCTTAATTACAGGGCTATGGGGAAACACCATATATTTT	TRBV7-8	TRBJ1-3	-	-
CASSQGSGQNTEAFF	TGTGCCAGCAGCCAAGGGTCGGGACAGAACACTGAAGCTTTCTTT	TRBV4-2	TRBJ1-1	-	-
CASRQGYEQYF	TGTGCCAGCCGACAGGGCTACGAGCAGTACTTC	TRBV2	TRBJ2-7	TRBD1	-
CASSLDRGTAALHF	TGTGCCAGCAGCCTGGACAGGGGGACGGCAGCCCTCCACTTT	TRBV7-8	TRBJ1-6	TRBD1	-
CASSQESSSGGAGELFF	TGTGCCAGCAGCCAAGAGTCGTCTAGCGGGGGGGCCGGGGAGCTGTTTTTT	TRBV4-2	TRBJ2-2	TRBD2	-
CASSPPAGGPSGNTIYF	TGTGCCAGCAGCCCCCCCGCAGGGGGCCCCTCTGGAAACACCATATATTTT	TRBV9	TRBJ1-3	TRBD1	-
CASSVGHTGQGAGEQFF	TGTGCCAGCAGCGTGGGTCATACGGGACAGGGGGCAGGTGAGCAGTTCTTC	TRBV9	TRBJ2-1	TRBD1	-
CASSSSGTGPGNTIYF	TGCGCCAGCAGCTCCTCCGGGACAGGGCCTGGAAACACCATATATTTT	TRBV5-1	TRBJ1-3	TRBD1	-
CAWTEGYNTEAFF	TGTGCCTGGACGGAGGGCTATAACACTGAAGCTTTCTTT	TRBV30	TRBJ1-1	-	-
CATHVPGQRKAFF	TGTGCCACCCATGTCCCGGGACAACGAAAAGCTTTCTTT	TRBV25-1	TRBJ1-1	-	-
CASSQNTEAFF	TGTGCCAGCAGCCAGAACACTGAAGCTTTCTTT	TRBV12-3/TRBV12-4	TRBJ1-1	-	-
CAATISDTGNTIYF	TGTGCCGCCACCATTTCAGATACTGGAAACACCATATATTTT	TRBV6-5	TRBJ1-3	-	-
CASSVLRTVANTGELFF	TGTGCCAGCAGCGTATTACGGACAGTCGCGAACACCGGGGAGCTGTTTTTT	TRBV5-6	TRBJ2-2	-	-
CASSYQKPPSYSPLHF	TGTGCCAGCAGTTACCAGAAACCCCCTTCATATTCACCCCTCCACTTT	TRBV6-5	TRBJ1-6	-	-
CAISEGTTNEKLFF	TGTGCCATCAGTGAGGGGACTACTAATGAAAAACTGTTTTTT	TRBV10-3	TRBJ1-4	-	-
CASSYMAEQFF	TGTGCCAGCAGTTATATGGCTGAGCAGTTCTTC	TRBV6-5	TRBJ2-1	-	-
CASRDRVTYEQYF	TGTGCCAGCAGGGACAGGGTAACCTACGAGCAGTACTTC	TRBV27	TRBJ2-7	TRBD1	-
CASTLGRAQETQYF	TGTGCCAGCACACTTGGCAGGGCCCAAGAGACCCAGTACTTC	TRBV18	TRBJ2-5	-	-